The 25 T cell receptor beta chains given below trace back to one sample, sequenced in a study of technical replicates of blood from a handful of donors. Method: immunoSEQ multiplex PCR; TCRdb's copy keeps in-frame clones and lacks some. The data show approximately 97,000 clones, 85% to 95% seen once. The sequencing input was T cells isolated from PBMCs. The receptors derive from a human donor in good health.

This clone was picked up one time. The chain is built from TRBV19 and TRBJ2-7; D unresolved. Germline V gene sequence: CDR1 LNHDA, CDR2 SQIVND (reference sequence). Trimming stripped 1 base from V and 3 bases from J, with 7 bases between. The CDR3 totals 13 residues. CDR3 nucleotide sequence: TGTGCCAGTAGTATAGCATCCAACTACGAGCAGTACTTC. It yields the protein CASSIASNYEQYF.

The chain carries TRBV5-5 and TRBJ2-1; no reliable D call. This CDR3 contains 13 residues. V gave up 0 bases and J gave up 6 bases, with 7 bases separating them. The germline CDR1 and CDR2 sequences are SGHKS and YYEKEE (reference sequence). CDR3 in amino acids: CASSLGRSNEQFF. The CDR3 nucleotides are TGTGCCAGCAGCTTGGGCAGATCCAATGAGCAGTTCTTC.

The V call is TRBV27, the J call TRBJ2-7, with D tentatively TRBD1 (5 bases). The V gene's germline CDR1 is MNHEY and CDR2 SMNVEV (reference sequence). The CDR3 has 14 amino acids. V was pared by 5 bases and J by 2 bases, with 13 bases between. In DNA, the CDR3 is TGTGCCAGCAGTACGGCCAGGGCTGCCTACGAGCAGTACTTC. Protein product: CASSTARAAYEQYF.

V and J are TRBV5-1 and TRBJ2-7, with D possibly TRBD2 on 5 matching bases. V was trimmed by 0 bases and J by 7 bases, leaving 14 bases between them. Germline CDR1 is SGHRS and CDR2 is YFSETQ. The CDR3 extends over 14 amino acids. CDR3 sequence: CASSLEVREGEQYF. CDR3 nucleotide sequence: TGCGCCAGCAGCTTGGAGGTCCGGGAAGGAGAGCAGTACTTC.

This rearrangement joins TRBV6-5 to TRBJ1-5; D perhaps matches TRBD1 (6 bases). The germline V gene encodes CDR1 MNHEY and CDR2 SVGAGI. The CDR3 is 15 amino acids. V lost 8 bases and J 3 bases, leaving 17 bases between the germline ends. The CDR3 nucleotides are TGTGCCAGCGGAAGGACAGCAGGTTCCAATCAGCCCCAGCATTTT. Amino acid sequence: CASGRTAGSNQPQHF.

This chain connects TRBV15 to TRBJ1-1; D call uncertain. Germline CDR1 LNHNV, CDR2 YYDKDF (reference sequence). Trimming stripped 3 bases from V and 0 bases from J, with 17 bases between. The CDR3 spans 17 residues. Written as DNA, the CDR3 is TGTGCCACCAGCAGGTCACTGATAACAGAGATGAACACTGAAGCTTTCTTT. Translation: CATSRSLITEMNTEAFF. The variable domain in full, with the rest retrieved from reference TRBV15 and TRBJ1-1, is DAMVIQNPRYQVTQFGKPVTLSCSQTLNHNVMYWYQQKSSQAPKLLFHYYDKDFNNEADTPDNFQSRRPNTSFCFLDIRSPGLGDTAMYLCATSRSLITEMNTEAFFGQGTRLTVV.

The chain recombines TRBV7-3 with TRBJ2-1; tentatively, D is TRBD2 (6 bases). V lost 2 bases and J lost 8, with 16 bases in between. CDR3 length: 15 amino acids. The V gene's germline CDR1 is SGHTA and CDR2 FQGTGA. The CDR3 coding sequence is TGTGCCAGCAGCTTAGCAAGCGGGCGATACGATGAGCAGTTCTTC. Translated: CASSLASGRYDEQFF.

CDR3 loop: CASSWRLADYNEQFF. The CDR3 nucleotides read TGTGCCAGCAGCTGGCGACTAGCGGATTACAATGAGCAGTTCTTC. The chain employs TRBV9 and TRBJ2-1; TRBD2 matches at 9 bases. Germline V lookup: CDR1 SGDLS, CDR2 YYNGEE. Trimming removed 4 bases from V and 4 bases from J; junction bases left unmatched: 6. This CDR3 has 15 amino acids.

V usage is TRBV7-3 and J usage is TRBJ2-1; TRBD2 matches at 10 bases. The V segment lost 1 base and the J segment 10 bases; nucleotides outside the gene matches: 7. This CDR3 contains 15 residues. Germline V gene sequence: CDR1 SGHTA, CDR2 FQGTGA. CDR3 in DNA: TGTGCCAGCAGCTTAATGAGCGGGAGGGCAGGAGAGCAGTTCTTC. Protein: CASSLMSGRAGEQFF.

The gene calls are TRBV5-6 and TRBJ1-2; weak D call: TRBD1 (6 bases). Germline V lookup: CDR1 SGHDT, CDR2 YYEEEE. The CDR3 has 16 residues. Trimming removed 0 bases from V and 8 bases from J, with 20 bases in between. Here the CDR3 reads CASSLGSGQERGGYTF. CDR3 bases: TGTGCCAGCAGCTTGGGTTCGGGACAAGAAAGAGGAGGCTACACCTTC.

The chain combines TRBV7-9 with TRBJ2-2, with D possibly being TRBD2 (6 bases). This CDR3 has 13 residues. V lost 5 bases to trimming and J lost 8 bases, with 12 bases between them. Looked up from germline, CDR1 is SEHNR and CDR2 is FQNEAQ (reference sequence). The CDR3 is CASSPREWGELFF. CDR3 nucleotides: TGTGCCAGCAGCCCTCGGGAGTGGGGGGAGCTGTTTTTT.

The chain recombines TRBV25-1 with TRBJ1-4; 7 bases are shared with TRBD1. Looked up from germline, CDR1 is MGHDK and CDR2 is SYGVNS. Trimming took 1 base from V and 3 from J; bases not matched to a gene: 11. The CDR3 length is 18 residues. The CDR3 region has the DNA TGTGCCAGCAGTGAATGGCCAGGGGGTAGGCGGGCTAATGAAAAACTGTTTTTT. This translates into CASSEWPGGRRANEKLFF. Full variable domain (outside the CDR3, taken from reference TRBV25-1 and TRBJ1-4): EADIYQTPRYLVIGTGKKITLECSQTMGHDKMYWYQQDPGMELHLIHYSYGVNSTEKGDLSSESTVSRIRTEHFPLTLESARPSHTSQYLCASSEWPGGRRANEKLFFGSGTQLSVL.

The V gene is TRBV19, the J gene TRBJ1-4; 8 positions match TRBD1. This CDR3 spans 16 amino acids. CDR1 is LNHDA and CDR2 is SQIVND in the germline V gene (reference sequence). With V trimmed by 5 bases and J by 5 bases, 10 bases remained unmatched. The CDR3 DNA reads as TGTGCCAGTAGTTCCCACAGGGGGGAAGAAAATGAAAAACTGTTTTTT. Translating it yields CASSSHRGEENEKLFF.

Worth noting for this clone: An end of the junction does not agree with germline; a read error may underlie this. CDR3 sequence reads: CASSQDGTGSSEQYF. The CDR3 bases are TGTGCCAGCAGCCAAGACGGGACAGGGTCCTCCGAGCAGTACTTC. The chain has TRBV4-2 and TRBJ2-7; 9 bases match TRBD1. The length of the CDR3 is 15 residues. The germline V gene has CDR1 LGHNA and CDR2 YNFKEQ.

Here the CDR3 reads CASSSGRGGTQYF. DNA of the CDR3: TGTGCCAGCAGCTCCGGTAGGGGTGGGACGCAGTATTTT. The rearrangement uses TRBV5-6 and TRBJ2-3, with D possibly being TRBD1 (5 bases). The CDR3 loop spans 13 amino acids. Trimming shortened V by 3 bases and J by 9 bases, and 14 bases separated the two germline ends. CDR1 is SGHDT and CDR2 is YYEEEE in the germline V gene.

The CDR3 region has the DNA TGCGCCAGCAGCCAGAAGAGAGTACATGAGCAGTTCTTC. Its protein product is CASSQKRVHEQFF. V gene TRBV4-1 combines with J gene TRBJ2-1; D is ambiguous. V shed 3 bases and J shed 8 bases, with 11 bases lying between them. Germline V gene data show CDR1 as MGHRA and CDR2 as YSYEKL. This CDR3 has 13 residues.

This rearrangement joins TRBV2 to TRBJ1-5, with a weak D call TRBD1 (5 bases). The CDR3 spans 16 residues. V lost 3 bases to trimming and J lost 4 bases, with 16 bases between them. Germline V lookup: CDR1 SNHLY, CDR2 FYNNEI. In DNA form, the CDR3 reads TGTGCCAGCAGTGATGGGGTCAGGGCGATAAATCAGCCCCAGCATTTT. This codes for CASSDGVRAINQPQHF.

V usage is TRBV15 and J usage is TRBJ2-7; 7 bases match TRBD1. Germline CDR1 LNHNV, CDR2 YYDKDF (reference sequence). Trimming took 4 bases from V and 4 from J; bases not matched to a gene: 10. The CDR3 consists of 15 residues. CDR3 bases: TGTGCCACCAGCACAGAAACAGGGGATCGGTACGAGCAGTACTTC. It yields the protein CATSTETGDRYEQYF.

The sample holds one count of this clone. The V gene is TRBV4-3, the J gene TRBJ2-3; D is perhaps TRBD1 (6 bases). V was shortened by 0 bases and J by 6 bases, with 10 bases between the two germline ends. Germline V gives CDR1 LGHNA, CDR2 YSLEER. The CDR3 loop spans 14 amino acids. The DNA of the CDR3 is TGCGCCAGCAGCCAAGATCAGGGGATGGATACGCAGTATTTT. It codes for CASSQDQGMDTQYF.

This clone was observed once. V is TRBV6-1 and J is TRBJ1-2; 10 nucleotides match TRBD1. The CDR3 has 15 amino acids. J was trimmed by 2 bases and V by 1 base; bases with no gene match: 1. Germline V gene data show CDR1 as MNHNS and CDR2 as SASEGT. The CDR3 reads CASSEGQGANYGYTF. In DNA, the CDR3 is TGTGCCAGCAGTGAAGGACAGGGGGCGAACTATGGCTACACCTTC.

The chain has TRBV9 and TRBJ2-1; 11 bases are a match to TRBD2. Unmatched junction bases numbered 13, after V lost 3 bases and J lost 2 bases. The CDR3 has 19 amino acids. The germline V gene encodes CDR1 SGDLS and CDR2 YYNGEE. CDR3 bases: TGTGCCAGCAGCGCCTACACTCACATAGCGGGAGGGCCCTACAATGAGCAGTTCTTC. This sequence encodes CASSAYTHIAGGPYNEQFF.

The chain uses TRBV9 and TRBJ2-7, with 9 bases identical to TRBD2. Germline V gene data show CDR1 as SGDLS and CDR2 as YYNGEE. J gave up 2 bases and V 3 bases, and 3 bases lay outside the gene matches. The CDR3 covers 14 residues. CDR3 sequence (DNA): TGTGCCAGCAGCGCTAGCGGGAATACCTACGAGCAGTACTTC. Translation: CASSASGNTYEQYF.

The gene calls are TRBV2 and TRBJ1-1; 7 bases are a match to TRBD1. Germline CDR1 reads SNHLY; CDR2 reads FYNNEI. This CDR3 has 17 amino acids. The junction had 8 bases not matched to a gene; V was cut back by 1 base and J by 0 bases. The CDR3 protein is CASSEGWAGGLNTEAFF. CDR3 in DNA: TGTGCCAGCAGTGAAGGTTGGGCAGGGGGTTTGAACACTGAAGCTTTCTTT.

DNA of the CDR3: TGTGCCAGCACTCCTCAGCCAGGGCGAAGCGAGCAGTACTTC. The encoded protein is CASTPQPGRSEQYF. This chain uses TRBV27 with TRBJ2-7; D might be TRBD1 (5 bases). CDR3 length: 14 amino acids. V lost 7 bases, J lost 6 bases, and 19 bases lay in between. Germline V gene sequence: CDR1 MNHEY, CDR2 SMNVEV (reference sequence).

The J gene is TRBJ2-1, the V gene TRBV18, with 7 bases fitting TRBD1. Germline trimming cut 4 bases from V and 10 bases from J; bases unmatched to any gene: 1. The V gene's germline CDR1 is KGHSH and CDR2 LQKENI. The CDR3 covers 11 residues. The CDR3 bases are TGTGCCAGCTCACTACAGGGGGAGCAGTTCTTC. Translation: CASSLQGEQFF.